The present TCR beta chain was sequenced within a study of OX40 agonist ivuxolimab in advanced cancers. The investigators sampled blood at baseline, at cycle 4 day 1, and at cycle 7 day 1. Of note for this clone: Its antigen remains unknown.

Clones were read by immunoSEQ multiplex PCR, and TCRdb kept only the in-frame ones, dropping some. The data contain 65,000 to 85,000 clones, about 85% of them singletons. The length of the CDR3 is 17 residues. The germline V gene encodes CDR1 SGHKS and CDR2 YYEKEE (reference sequence). Deletions cut 0 bases from V and 4 bases from J, with 20 bases between. Whole-study results and caveats: At 0.1 to 3.0 mg/kg and by week 6, clonal expansion occurred in CD4+ and CD8+ blood T cells.

The J gene is TRBJ2-7, the V gene TRBV5-5, with D perhaps matching TRBD1 (5 bases). The origin of this receptor is an adult with an advanced solid tumor such as melanoma, head and neck, liver or kidney cancer. Here the sequenced sample was CD4+ or CD8+ T cells sorted from blood, taken in a trial of the OX40 agonist ivuxolimab. The CDR3 loop is CASSLEIPVAGPYEQYF. The CDR3 nucleotides read TGTGCCAGCAGCTTGGAAATCCCGGTGGCAGGGCCGTACGAGCAGTACTTC.